The entry below describes one T cell receptor beta chain. Its target is not known. The entry originates in a study of cytomegalovirus exposure and HLA in healthy donors. J gave up 6 bases and V 6 bases, and 5 bases lay outside the gene matches. CDR1 is MNHEY, CDR2 SMNVEV, per germline (reference sequence). There are 13 residues in the CDR3. General study results and limits: With high specificity and sensitivity, the classifier reportedly diagnosed cytomegalovirus status. Usually a TCR sequence was rare, but some public TCRs were found in many donors. There were under 200 TCR beta chains listed as cytomegalovirus-associated.

This table comes from immunoSEQ multiplex PCR, and its TCRdb copy is limited to in-frame clones, with some not included. The profile shows some 310,000 clones, approximately 91% of them singletons. The TCR sequence derives from a man aged 30 to 39 in good health and CMV-seronegative. The chain has TRBV27 and TRBJ1-5; 7 positions match TRBD1. The sequencing input was PBMCs. CDR3 nucleotide sequence: TGTGCCAGCAGAGGAGGGGGCAGTCAGCCCCAGCATTTT. Encoded protein: CASRGGGSQPQHF.